This T cell receptor beta chain was sequenced for a study of T cells in Graves' hyperthyroidism and ophthalmopathy. Study-wide points: Also found in blood were most expanded thyroid clonotypes above 0.001. In the analysis, a 13 V-J model separated ophthalmopathy from stable hyperthyroidism.

PBMCs were obtained from under 13 ml fresh peripheral blood. Amplified regions were TCR beta CDR3 sequences from RNA transcripts. Initially, a first-round RT-PCR of the TCR CDR3 employed the HTBI primer set. TCRdb re-analysed the multiplex PCR reads in MiXCR, keeping a single row per CDR3 protein. The sample has about 360,000 distinct CDR3 sequences, around 16% seen once. The J segment lost 2 bases and the V segment lost 3 bases, leaving 3 bases of the junction unmatched. This CDR3 is built from 15 residues. Germline V gene data show CDR1 as MNHNS and CDR2 as SASEGT. In this sample, this clonotype turned up many times. What it binds is not known.

The TCR originated in a woman between 18 and 30 years old with Graves' hyperthyroidism that later progressed to Graves' ophthalmopathy. The gene calls are TRBV6-1 and TRBJ1-5; the match to TRBD1 covers 8 bases. The sequencing sample was made of blood. The CDR3 coding sequence is TGTGCCAGCAGTGAGACGGGACAGGGCAATCAGCCCCAGCATTTT. Translation gives CASSETGQGNQPQHF.